Below are 17 T cell receptor beta chains sequenced from a single sample in a study of metastatic and nonmetastatic thyroid tumors. TCRdb re-analyzed the PCR reads through MiXCR. The data show approximately 38,000 clones, with around 33% seen just once and more than 15% held by the top ten. Thyroid surgery was preceded by no treatment in any patient. The sequencing input was tumor tissue. These receptors were taken from a female donor with papillary thyroid cancer or a benign thyroid nodule (not recorded which). Some clones in this sample may be carry-over from other donors' samples.

The CDR3 protein is CSALTGIGAEAFF. The DNA of the CDR3 is TGCAGTGCCCTCACAGGGATCGGGGCTGAAGCTTTCTTT. The V and J genes are TRBV20-1 and TRBJ1-1, with D possibly matching TRBD1 (6 bases). CDR3 size: 13 residues. V was trimmed by 6 bases and J by 6 bases, leaving 17 bases between them. Germline V gene data show CDR1 as DFQATT and CDR2 as SNEGSKA (reference sequence).

The chain joins TRBV11-1 to TRBJ2-7; D call uncertain. Germline assignment: CDR1 SGHAT and CDR2 FQDESV (reference sequence). The CDR3 has 16 residues. V lost 5 bases and J lost 2, with 19 bases in between. CDR3 nucleotides: TGTGCCAGCAGCACTAAGGACCACCATGGCACCTACGAGCAGTACGTC. Translation: CASSTKDHHGTYEQYV.

The rearrangement joins TRBV27 to TRBJ2-3, with 9 bases matching TRBD2. The CDR3 is 16 amino acids. Germline loops: CDR1 MNHEY, CDR2 SMNVEV (reference sequence). V lost 5 bases to trimming and J lost 4 bases; unmatched junction nucleotides: 10. The CDR3 spells CASSPSVSGSSDTQYF. The CDR3 DNA follows: TGTGCCAGCAGTCCCTCGGTTAGCGGGAGTTCAGATACGCAGTATTTT.

The V call is TRBV28, the J call TRBJ1-5; a possible D gene is TRBD1 (5 bases). CDR1 and CDR2 from the germline V gene are MDHEN and SYDVKM. The CDR3 covers 13 residues. Trimming cost V 10 bases and J 7 bases, with 17 bases left between them. CDR3 coding DNA: TGTGCCACCCGACGGGGGGATAGGCAGCCCCAGCATTTT. The encoded protein is CATRRGDRQPQHF.

V gene TRBV30 combines with J gene TRBJ1-2, with unresolved D. V was pared by 3 bases and J by 1 base, with 6 bases between. CDR1 and CDR2 (germline): GTSNPN, SVGIG (reference sequence). The CDR3 extends over 12 amino acids. The CDR3 here is CAWSKLNYGYTF. CDR3 sequence (DNA): TGTGCCTGGAGCAAGCTTAACTATGGCTACACCTTC.

This clone occurred once. This chain connects TRBV20-1 to TRBJ2-7; weak D call: TRBD1 (6 bases). This CDR3 region has 13 residues. In germline, CDR1 is DFQATT, CDR2 SNEGSKA (reference sequence). CDR3 sequence reads: CSRRDMLGGEQYF. CDR3 DNA sequence: TGCAGCCGCCGGGACATGCTCGGTGGCGAGCAGTACTTC.

This clone was seen a few times. This chain joins TRBV6-1 and TRBJ2-1; 9 bases are shared with TRBD1. This CDR3 has 13 amino acids. Germline loops: CDR1 MNHNS, CDR2 SASEGT. Germline trimming cut 6 bases from V and 9 bases from J; bases unmatched to any gene: 6. The DNA of the CDR3 is TGTGCCAGCAGCCAACAGGGGGCGGGTGAGCAGTTCTTC. Translation gives CASSQQGAGEQFF.

J is TRBJ2-7 and V is TRBV9; no clear D gene. V lost 4 bases and J lost 0, with 11 bases in between. Germline CDR1 SGDLS, CDR2 YYNGEE. This CDR3 contains 14 residues. CDR3 region: CASSPQVSSYEQYF. The CDR3 nucleotides read TGTGCCAGCAGCCCCCAGGTGAGCTCCTACGAGCAGTACTTC.

The rearrangement joins TRBV28 to TRBJ2-1; D is perhaps TRBD2 (6 bases). V lost 3 bases and J 5 bases, leaving 17 bases between the germline ends. CDR1 and CDR2 (germline): MDHEN, SYDVKM. The CDR3 has 16 amino acids. CDR3 protein: CASSFISAGLNNEQFF. CDR3 DNA: TGTGCCAGCAGTTTCATCTCAGCGGGCCTGAACAATGAGCAGTTCTTC.

By proportion, this clone is medium-sized. A single base separates this from a much larger clone, so it may be a read error. J is TRBJ2-3 and V is TRBV6-6; tentative D call: TRBD1 (6 bases). Trimming shortened V by 2 bases and J by 2 bases, and 11 bases separated the two germline ends. CDR1 and CDR2 from the germline V gene are MNHNY and SVGAGI (reference sequence). CDR3 length: 15 residues. This CDR3 reads CASSYLGAPTDTQYF. Written as DNA, the CDR3 is TGTGCCAGCAGTTACCTGGGGGCACCCACAGATACGCAGTATTTT.

This clone appeared a few times. This chain connects TRBV6-1 to TRBJ2-1; TRBD2 agrees at 7 bases. This CDR3 is built from 14 residues. The germline V gene encodes CDR1 MNHNS and CDR2 SASEGT. V trimming: 6 bases; J trimming: 5 bases; junction bases outside the gene matches: 7. The CDR3 coding sequence is TGTGCCAGCAGGGGGGGAGGGAGAAACAATGAGCAGTTCTTC. This encodes CASRGGGRNNEQFF.

J is TRBJ1-2 and V is TRBV6-2 or TRBV6-3; D unresolved. This CDR3 comprises 12 residues. V lost 2 bases and J 5 bases, leaving 6 bases between the germline ends. The germline CDR1 and CDR2 sequences are MNHEY and SVGEGT. CDR3 DNA: TGTGCCAGCAGTTACGGCGGGTATGGCTACACCTTC. Its protein product is CASSYGGYGYTF.

This clone was seen only a few times. V usage is TRBV6-1 and J usage is TRBJ1-5; a weak D match, TRBD1 (5 bases). Germline V lookup: CDR1 MNHNS, CDR2 SASEGT. V was clipped by 4 bases and J by 6 bases, with 13 bases between them. CDR3 length equals 14 residues. In DNA, the CDR3 is TGTGCCAGCAGTGGAATCCGGGACCTTCAGCCCCAGCATTTT. Translated, it gives CASSGIRDLQPQHF.

This clone was picked up a small number of times. Different DNA sequences within this sample yield the same CDR3. This chain links TRBV28 with TRBJ2-1, with D perhaps being TRBD1 or TRBD2 (5 bases each). The CDR3 is 11 amino acids. V was cut by 2 bases and J by 10 bases, with 6 bases left in between. Germline CDR1 is MDHEN and CDR2 is SYDVKM. The CDR3 nucleotides read TGTGCCAGCAGTTTAAGGGACGAGCAGTTCTTC. Translated, it gives CASSLRDEQFF.

The chain has TRBV10-3 and TRBJ2-2, with D possibly being TRBD2 (5 bases). Germline V gene sequence: CDR1 ENHRY, CDR2 SYGVKD. The CDR3 spans 11 residues. Trimming shortened V by 9 bases and J by 6 bases, and 8 bases separated the two germline ends. The CDR3 nucleotides are TGTGCCATACTGCGGGCCGGGGAGCTGTTTTTT. Protein sequence: CAILRAGELFF.

This clone was seen only a few times. The chain's CDR3 is CSARDRVYGYTF. The CDR3 DNA reads TGCAGTGCTAGGGACAGAGTCTATGGCTACACCTTC. V gene TRBV20-1 combines with J gene TRBJ1-2, with D maybe TRBD1 (6 bases). The V gene's germline CDR1 is DFQATT and CDR2 SNEGSKA (reference sequence). CDR3 length: 12 residues. Trimming pared 3 bases from V and 4 bases from J, leaving 9 bases between.

The rearrangement joins TRBV20-1 to TRBJ2-7, with 8 bases lining up with TRBD2. This CDR3 comprises 16 residues. Trimming took 1 base from V and 4 from J; bases not matched to a gene: 12. Per germline, CDR1 DFQATT and CDR2 SNEGSKA (reference sequence). The CDR3 bases are TGCAGTGCTAGAGGCCAGGGACTAGTAGCGGAATACGAGCAGTACTTC. It specifies CSARGQGLVAEYEQYF.